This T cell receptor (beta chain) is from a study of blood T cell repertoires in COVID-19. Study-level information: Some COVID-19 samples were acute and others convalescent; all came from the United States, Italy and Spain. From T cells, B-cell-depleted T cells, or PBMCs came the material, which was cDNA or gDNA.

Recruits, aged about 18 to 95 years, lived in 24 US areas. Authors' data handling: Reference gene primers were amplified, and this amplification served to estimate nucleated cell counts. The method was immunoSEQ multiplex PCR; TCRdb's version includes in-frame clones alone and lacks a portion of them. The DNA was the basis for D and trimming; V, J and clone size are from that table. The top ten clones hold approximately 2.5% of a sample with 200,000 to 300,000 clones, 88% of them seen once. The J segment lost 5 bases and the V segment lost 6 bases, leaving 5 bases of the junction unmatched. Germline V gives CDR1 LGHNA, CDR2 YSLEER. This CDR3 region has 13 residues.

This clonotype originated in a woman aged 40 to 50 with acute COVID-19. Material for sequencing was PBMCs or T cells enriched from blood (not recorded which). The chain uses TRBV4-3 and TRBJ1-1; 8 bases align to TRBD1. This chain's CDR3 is CASSSTGVTEAFF. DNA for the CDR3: TGCGCCAGCAGTTCGACAGGGGTGACTGAAGCTTTCTTT.